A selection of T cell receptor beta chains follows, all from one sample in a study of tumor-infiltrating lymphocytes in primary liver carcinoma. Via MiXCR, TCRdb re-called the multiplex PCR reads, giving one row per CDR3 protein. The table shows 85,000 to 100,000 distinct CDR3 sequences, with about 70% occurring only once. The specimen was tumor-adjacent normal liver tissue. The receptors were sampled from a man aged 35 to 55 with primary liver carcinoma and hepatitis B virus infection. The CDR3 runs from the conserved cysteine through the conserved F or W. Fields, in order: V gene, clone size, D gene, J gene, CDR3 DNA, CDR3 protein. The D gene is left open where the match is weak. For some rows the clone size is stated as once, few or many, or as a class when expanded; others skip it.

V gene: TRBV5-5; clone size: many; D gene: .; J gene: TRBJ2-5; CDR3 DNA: TGTGCCAGCAGCTTTGGGGGTTCTCATCTTTTGGAAGAGACCCAGTACTTC; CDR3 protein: CASSFGGSHLLEETQYF
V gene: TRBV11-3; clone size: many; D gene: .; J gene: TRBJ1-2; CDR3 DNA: TGTGCCAGCAGCTCCGTATATGGCTACACCTTC; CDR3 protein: CASSSVYGYTF
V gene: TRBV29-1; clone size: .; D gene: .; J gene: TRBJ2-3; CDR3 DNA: TGCAGCGTCCGAAGGGGGCGCGGGGCAGGTACGCACTATTTT; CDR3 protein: CSVRRGRGAGTHYF
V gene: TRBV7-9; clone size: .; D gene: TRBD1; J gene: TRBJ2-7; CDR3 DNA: TGTGCCAACAGCTTAGGGGGACAGGGGGGCTACGAGCAGTACTTC; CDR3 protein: CANSLGGQGGYEQYF
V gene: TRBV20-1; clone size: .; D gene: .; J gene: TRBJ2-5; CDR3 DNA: TGCAGTGCTAGAGGAGGGTTCCTCCCCGAGACCCAGTACTTC; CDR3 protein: CSARGGFLPETQYF
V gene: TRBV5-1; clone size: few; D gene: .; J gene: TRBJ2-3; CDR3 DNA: TGCGCCAGCAGCTTGCTCGAGCGGAGCACAGATACGCAGTATTTT; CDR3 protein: CASSLLERSTDTQYF
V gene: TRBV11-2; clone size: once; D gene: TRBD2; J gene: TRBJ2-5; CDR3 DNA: TGTGCCAGCGGGGGGAGGGACCAAGAGATCAAGTACTTC; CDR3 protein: CASGGRDQEIKYF
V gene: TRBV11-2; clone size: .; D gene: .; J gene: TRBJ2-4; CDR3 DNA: TGTGCCTGCAGCTTATACGGTGTGGACATTCAGTACTTC; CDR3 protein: CACSLYGVDIQYF
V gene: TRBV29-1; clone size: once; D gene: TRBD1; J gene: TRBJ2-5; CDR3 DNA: TGCGGCGTCGCAGGGACAGCTACGCAAGAGACCCAGTACTTC; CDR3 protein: CGVAGTATQETQYF
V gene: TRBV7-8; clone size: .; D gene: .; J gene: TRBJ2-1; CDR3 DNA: TGTGCCAACAGCTTAGAGGGGAACAACCCCCGAGGTCAGCAGTTTTTC; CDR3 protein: CANSLEGNNPRGQQFF
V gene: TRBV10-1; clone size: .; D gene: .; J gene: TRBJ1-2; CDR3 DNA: TGCGACAGCAGTTCGGGGGGGAGCTATGGCTACACCTTC; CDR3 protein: CDSSSGGSYGYTF
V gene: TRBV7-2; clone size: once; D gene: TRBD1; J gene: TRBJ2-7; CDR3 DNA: TGTGCCAGCAGCAACTCACTGGGACAGGCGGCCTACGAGCAGTACTTC; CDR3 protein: CASSNSLGQAAYEQYF
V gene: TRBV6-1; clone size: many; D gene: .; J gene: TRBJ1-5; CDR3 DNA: TGTGCCAGCAGTGAACCCAACAAGGGCCGTGGGAATCAGCCCCAGCATTTT; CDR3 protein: CASSEPNKGRGNQPQHF
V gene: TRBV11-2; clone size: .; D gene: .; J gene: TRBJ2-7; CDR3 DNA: TGTGCTCCGGGGGCAGGGGTTCACGAGCACTACTTC; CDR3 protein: CAPGAGVHEHYF
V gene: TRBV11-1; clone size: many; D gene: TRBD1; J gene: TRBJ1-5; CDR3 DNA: TGTGCCAGCAGCTTAGGAAGGGGGCGCCTGGATACGCAGCATTTT; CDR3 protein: CASSLGRGRLDTQHF
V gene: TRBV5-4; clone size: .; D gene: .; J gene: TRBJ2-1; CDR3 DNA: TGTGCCAGCAGCTTGGACAGGGCCGCCTACAATAAGCGGTTCTTC; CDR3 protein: CASSLDRAAYNKRFF
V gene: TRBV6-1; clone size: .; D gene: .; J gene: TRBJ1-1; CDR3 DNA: TGTGCCGGCAGTGACATTGCGAACACTGAAGCTTACTTT; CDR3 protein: CAGSDIANTEAYF
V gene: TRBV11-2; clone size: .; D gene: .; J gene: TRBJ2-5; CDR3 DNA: TGTGCCAGCAACCCTGGGACTTTAGGTGGAGTAGGGGAGATCCAGTACTTC; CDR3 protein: CASNPGTLGGVGEIQYF
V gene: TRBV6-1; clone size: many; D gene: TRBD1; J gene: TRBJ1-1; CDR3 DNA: TGTGCCAGCAGGGAAGACAGGGAGTACACTGAAGCTTTCTTT; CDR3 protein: CASREDREYTEAFF
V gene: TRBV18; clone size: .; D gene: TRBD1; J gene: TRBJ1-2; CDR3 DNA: TGTGCCAGCTCACGTTCCGGGACAGGGGTCCCCTATGGCTACACCTTC; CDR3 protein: CASSRSGTGVPYGYTF
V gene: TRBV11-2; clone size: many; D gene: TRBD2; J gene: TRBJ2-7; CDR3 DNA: TGTGCCAGCAGCTCCGTCACGGGACTAGCGGGCGCGATCATCTACGAGCAGTACTTC; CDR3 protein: CASSSVTGLAGAIIYEQYF
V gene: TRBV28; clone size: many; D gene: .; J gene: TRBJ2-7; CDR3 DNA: TGTGCCAGCAGTTTATCACCCGGGGGGCACTTCTACGAGCAGTACTTC; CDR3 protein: CASSLSPGGHFYEQYF